The TCR beta chain described here comes from a study of blood T cell repertoires in COVID-19. In the study overall: COVID-19 samples, acute and convalescent, were from the United States, Italy and Spain.

The length of the CDR3 is 11 residues. V lost 3 bases and J lost 9, with 7 bases in between. Produced via immunoSEQ multiplex PCR; TCRdb's table is partial and in-frame only. Among hundreds of thousands of clones listed, over 70% were seen once. The sequencing input was peripheral blood. The origin of this receptor is a woman between 45 and 60 years old with acute or convalescent COVID-19. The chain employs TRBV12-3 or TRBV12-4 and TRBJ2-3; D ambiguous. This CDR3 reads CASSLALTQYF. For the CDR3, the DNA is TGTGCCAGCAGTTTGGCCTTGACGCAGTATTTT.